Listed here are 31 T cell receptor beta chains from one sample, sequenced in a study of CD8 T cells in Susac syndrome. Reverse transcription of roughly 0.45 to 1 ug RNA was performed with random hexamers. MiXCR, run by TCRdb on the immunoSEQ multiplex PCR reads, gives a single entry per CDR3 protein. Found here are more than 200,000 distinct CDR3 sequences, 94% of them singletons; the top ten hold 0.15% to 0.2%. The sequencing sample was made of CD4+ T cells from PBMCs. The source of these receptors is a human donor with Susac syndrome.

The count of this clonotype is one. This rearrangement joins TRBV9 to TRBJ2-5, with D unresolved. The CDR3 totals 14 residues. Germline CDR1 and CDR2: SGDLS and YYNGEE. V was pared by 1 base and J by 1 base, with 8 bases between. The CDR3 DNA is TGTGCCAGCAGCGTACTCCCCTCCCAAGAGACCCAGTACTTC. As protein: CASSVLPSQETQYF.

This clonotype has a handful of counts. The rearrangement uses TRBV18 and TRBJ1-1; the D is unclear. The V gene lost 4 bases and the J gene lost 5 bases, with 5 bases spanning the gap. Germline-derived CDR1 and CDR2 are KGHSH and LQKENI. The CDR3 covers 11 residues. This CDR3 is CASSQGTEAFF. CDR3 coding DNA: TGTGCCAGCTCACAAGGGACTGAAGCTTTCTTT.

The V gene is TRBV12-3 or TRBV12-4, the J gene TRBJ2-1, with D possibly TRBD2 on 6 matching bases. The V end lost 6 bases, the J end lost 10 bases, and 19 bases lay between the germline ends. The CDR3 spans 14 residues. The CDR3 here is CASRGTALDVEQFF. The CDR3 DNA is TGTGCCAGCAGGGGGACTGCCCTGGACGTCGAGCAGTTCTTC.

V is TRBV20-1 and J is TRBJ2-3; D not certain. From germline, CDR1 is DFQATT and CDR2 SNEGSKA (reference sequence). V was shortened by 6 bases and J by 2 bases, with 15 bases between the two germline ends. This CDR3 contains 14 residues. DNA of the CDR3: TGCAGTGCCGTGGAATTAGCTGCCACAGATACGCAGTATTTT. Translated, it gives CSAVELAATDTQYF.

The chain uses TRBV30 and TRBJ1-1; D remains unclear. Trimming took 4 bases from V and 1 from J, leaving 7 bases between them. The CDR3 is 12 amino acids. Germline lookup yields CDR1 GTSNPN and CDR2 SVGIG (reference sequence). The CDR3 sequence: CAWMGPNTEAFF. In nucleotides, the CDR3 is TGTGCCTGGATGGGCCCGAACACTGAAGCTTTCTTT.

V gene TRBV20-1 combines with J gene TRBJ2-1, with 8 bases lining up with TRBD2. CDR1 and CDR2 (germline): DFQATT, SNEGSKA (reference sequence). CDR3 size: 14 residues. V dropped 6 bases and J dropped 6; count of bases not matched to a gene: 10. The CDR3 spells CSAPGGGGSNEQFF. The DNA of the CDR3 is TGCAGTGCCCCCGGGGGCGGGGGGTCCAATGAGCAGTTCTTC.

The CDR3 is CASSPGVRSGYTF. CDR3 bases: TGTGCCAGCAGCCCGGGGGTCCGCTCCGGCTACACCTTC. The V call is TRBV3-1, the J call TRBJ1-2; maybe TRBD1 (5 bases). The CDR3 sequence is 13 residues long. The germline V gene has CDR1 LGHDT and CDR2 YNNKEL (reference sequence). The ends were cut back, 4 bases at V and 8 bases at J, with 14 bases in the middle.

The genes are TRBV9 and TRBJ1-1, with a weak D call TRBD1 (6 bases). The V gene lost 3 bases and the J gene lost 2 bases, with 11 bases spanning the gap. This CDR3 has 14 residues. Germline V gene data show CDR1 as SGDLS and CDR2 as YYNGEE. The CDR3 region has the DNA TGTGCCAGCAGCGCGGACAGCCTCAACACTGAAGCTTTCTTT. This sequence encodes CASSADSLNTEAFF.

The rearrangement uses TRBV6-5 and TRBJ1-1; D perhaps matches TRBD1 (5 bases). The CDR3 spans 14 residues. Germline lookup yields CDR1 MNHEY and CDR2 SVGAGI. V lost 6 bases and J 4 bases, leaving 15 bases between the germline ends. CDR3 residues: CASSWGGDGTEAFF. For the CDR3, the DNA is TGTGCCAGCAGCTGGGGAGGGGACGGCACTGAAGCTTTCTTT.

J is TRBJ2-1 and V is TRBV28; possible D gene TRBD1, 6 bases. Germline V CDR1 and CDR2: MDHEN, SYDVKM. The CDR3 contains 13 residues. Trimming removed 5 bases at V and 3 bases at J, with 8 bases between. The CDR3: CASSEGDYNEQFF. The CDR3 region has the DNA TGTGCCAGCAGTGAGGGGGACTACAATGAGCAGTTCTTC.

The rearrangement joins TRBV7-3 to TRBJ2-7, with D possibly being TRBD1 (6 bases). CDR1 is SGHTA and CDR2 is FQGTGA in the germline V gene. CDR3 length: 13 amino acids. V lost 8 bases and J 7 bases, leaving 18 bases between the germline ends. The CDR3 is CASASSAGEEQYF. Here the CDR3 DNA reads TGTGCCAGCGCTTCCAGTGCAGGGGAGGAGCAGTACTTC. Full variable domain (missing parts from reference TRBV7-3 and TRBJ2-7): GAGVSQTPSNKVTEKGKYVELRCDPISGHTALYWYRQSLGQGPEFLIYFQGTGAADDSGLPNDRFFAVRPEGSVSTLKIQRTERGDSAVYLCASASSAGEEQYFGPGTRLTVT.

J is TRBJ2-7 and V is TRBV28; D gene uncertain. The CDR3 consists of 15 residues. Trimming stripped 3 bases from V and 4 bases from J, with 16 bases between. Germline-derived CDR1 and CDR2 are MDHEN and SYDVKM. The CDR3 reads CASSFQGPAEYEQYF. CDR3 DNA sequence: TGTGCCAGCAGTTTCCAAGGGCCAGCAGAGTACGAGCAGTACTTC.

This rearrangement joins TRBV20-1 to TRBJ1-5; the D gene is possibly TRBD1 (5 bases). Trimming took 5 bases from V and 3 from J, leaving 11 bases between them. Germline CDR1 is DFQATT and CDR2 is SNEGSKA (reference sequence). This CDR3 has 13 amino acids. CDR3 in amino acids: CSAGDAYNQPQHF. CDR3 in DNA: TGCAGTGCTGGGGACGCATACAATCAGCCCCAGCATTTT.

The rearrangement links TRBV20-1 to TRBJ1-2; D perhaps matches TRBD1 (6 bases). Germline CDR1 and CDR2: DFQATT and SNEGSKA (reference sequence). This CDR3 contains 12 residues. Trimming removed 0 bases at V and 8 bases at J, with 10 bases between. Here the CDR3 reads CSARDRGKGYTF. Written as DNA, the CDR3 is TGCAGTGCTAGAGACAGGGGAAAAGGCTACACCTTC.

The CDR3 here is CASSRTPGTDTQYF. In DNA form, the CDR3 reads TGTGCCAGCAGCCGGACCCCGGGCACAGATACGCAGTATTTT. This chain uses TRBV7-8 with TRBJ2-3; D gene uncertain. The germline V gene has CDR1 SGHVS and CDR2 FQNEAQ. Trimming took 5 bases from V and 1 from J, leaving 10 bases between them. The length of the CDR3 is 14 residues.

This clonotype occurred once. The chain combines TRBV6-6 with TRBJ1-5; perhaps TRBD1 as D (5 bases). The germline V gene has CDR1 MNHNY and CDR2 SVGAGI (reference sequence). Trimming took 7 bases from V and 4 from J, leaving 20 bases between them. The CDR3 runs 16 residues. The CDR3 bases are TGTGCCAGCACCTTAGCGAGGGGCGGGCTAAATCAGCCCCAGCATTTT. Protein product: CASTLARGGLNQPQHF.

The J gene is TRBJ1-1, the V gene TRBV30, with a possible D match to TRBD1 (6 bases). V was pared by 3 bases and J by 5 bases, with 19 bases between. Per germline, CDR1 GTSNPN and CDR2 SVGIG (reference sequence). The CDR3 is made up of 15 amino acids. The CDR3 protein is CAWSEAGGARTEAFF. As DNA, the CDR3 is TGTGCCTGGAGCGAGGCCGGGGGGGCACGGACTGAAGCTTTCTTT. Full variable domain (outside the CDR3, taken from reference TRBV30 and TRBJ1-1): SQTIHQWPATLVQPVGSPLSLECTVEGTSNPNLYWYRQAAGRGLQLLFYSVGIGQISSEVPQNLSASRPQDRQFILSSKKLLLSDSGFYLCAWSEAGGARTEAFFGQGTRLTVV.

The chain joins TRBV30 to TRBJ1-4; no firm D call. Germline V gives CDR1 GTSNPN, CDR2 SVGIG (reference sequence). The CDR3 covers 14 residues. With 1 base removed from V and 3 bases from J, the gap between germline ends came to 9 bases. The CDR3 loop reads CAWSEGMANEKLFF. The CDR3 nucleotides read TGTGCCTGGAGTGAAGGGATGGCTAATGAAAAACTGTTTTTT.

The chain links TRBV9 to TRBJ1-2; no firm D call. V was clipped by 0 bases and J by 3 bases, with 9 bases between them. The CDR3 is made up of 14 amino acids. The germline V gene encodes CDR1 SGDLS and CDR2 YYNGEE. The CDR3 reads CASSVGDGDYGYTF. The DNA of the CDR3 is TGTGCCAGCAGCGTAGGAGACGGGGACTATGGCTACACCTTC.

This clonotype showed up just once. The V call is TRBV20-1, the J call TRBJ2-1, with TRBD2 identical over 7 bases. From germline, CDR1 is DFQATT and CDR2 SNEGSKA (reference sequence). The CDR3 is made up of 14 amino acids. After removal of 6 bases from V and 3 bases from J, the junction contained 8 bases not matched to a gene. CDR3 residues: CSAAGRTSYNEQFF. DNA of the CDR3: TGCAGTGCCGCTGGGAGGACTAGCTACAATGAGCAGTTCTTC.

V usage is TRBV20-1 and J usage is TRBJ1-5, with D hard to call. Trimming removed 1 base from V and 0 bases from J, with 19 bases in between. The CDR3 is 18 residues long. Germline CDR1 reads DFQATT; CDR2 reads SNEGSKA (reference sequence). The DNA for the CDR3 is TGCAGTGCTAGAGTGCAGTTTCCCCTTGAGAATAGCAATCAGCCCCAGCATTTT. Its translation is CSARVQFPLENSNQPQHF.

Details on this clonotype: An end of the junction differs from the germline gene, which may be a read error. This chain links TRBV20-1 with TRBJ1-4, with unresolved D. In germline, CDR1 is DFQATT, CDR2 SNEGSKA (reference sequence). The CDR3 spans 11 residues. CDR3 sequence (DNA): TGTATGGGCCGGAGTAATGAAAAACTGTTTTTT. This encodes CMGRSNEKLFF.

V usage is TRBV20-1 and J usage is TRBJ1-1; the D is unclear. V lost 1 base and J 2 bases, leaving 11 bases between the germline ends. Per the germline V gene, CDR1 is DFQATT and CDR2 is SNEGSKA (reference sequence). The CDR3 sequence is 14 residues long. CDR3 in DNA: TGCAGTGCTAGAGTTCTGCCGAGAAACACTGAAGCTTTCTTT. It is translated as CSARVLPRNTEAFF.

This clonotype was seen a single time. The rearrangement joins TRBV24-1 to TRBJ2-1, with 9 bases matching TRBD2. Germline trimming cut 2 bases from V and 4 bases from J; bases unmatched to any gene: 8. This CDR3 spans 17 amino acids. Germline CDR1 is KGHDR and CDR2 is SFDVKD. CDR3 DNA: TGTGCCACCAGTGATTCATCCGGGACTAGCTCATACAATGAGCAGTTCTTC. This sequence encodes CATSDSSGTSSYNEQFF.

This clonotype occurred a few times. The rearrangement joins TRBV5-4 to TRBJ2-3, with D possibly being TRBD1 (6 bases). The germline V and J ends were trimmed by 3 bases and 2 bases, with 10 bases remaining between them. Per germline, CDR1 SGHNT and CDR2 YYREEE (reference sequence). The length of the CDR3 is 14 residues. The CDR3 spells CASSSGQITDTQYF. DNA for the CDR3: TGTGCCAGCAGCTCCGGACAGATCACAGATACGCAGTATTTT.

V gene TRBV20-1 combines with J gene TRBJ1-1; maybe TRBD1 (5 bases). Germline V lookup: CDR1 DFQATT, CDR2 SNEGSKA (reference sequence). This CDR3 region has 13 residues. V lost 6 bases to trimming and J lost 6 bases, with 17 bases between them. The CDR3 protein is CSAPGGSGPEAFF. As DNA, the CDR3 is TGCAGTGCCCCCGGGGGATCGGGTCCTGAAGCTTTCTTT.

The J gene is TRBJ1-2, the V gene TRBV11-2; D gene unclear. Germline CDR1 SGHAT, CDR2 FQNNGV. CDR3 size: 11 residues. The V and J ends lost 3 bases and 7 bases respectively, with 6 bases between them. The CDR3 loop is CASSFRGGYTF. For the CDR3, the DNA is TGTGCCAGCAGCTTTAGAGGTGGCTACACCTTC.

The chain employs TRBV27 and TRBJ1-1; unclear D gene. V lost 6 bases and J lost 11, with 19 bases in between. The CDR3 runs 13 residues. The germline CDR1 and CDR2 sequences are MNHEY and SMNVEV (reference sequence). The CDR3 region has the DNA TGTGCCAGCAGCCCGCGGCCCCCTCGGGAGGCTTTCTTT. It is translated as CASSPRPPREAFF.

The V gene is TRBV18, the J gene TRBJ1-1; perhaps TRBD1 as D (6 bases). Trimming cost V 2 bases and J 4 bases, with 17 bases left between them. Per the germline V gene, CDR1 is KGHSH and CDR2 is LQKENI. There are 16 residues in the CDR3. The CDR3 sequence is CASSPTARGLGTEAFF. The CDR3 bases are TGTGCCAGCTCACCAACCGCCAGGGGCCTTGGCACTGAAGCTTTCTTT.

This chain uses TRBV7-2 with TRBJ2-5; TRBD2 matches at 10 bases. Germline lookup yields CDR1 SGHTA and CDR2 FQGNSA. This CDR3 contains 16 residues. With 4 bases clipped from V and 0 bases from J, the junction kept 5 bases outside the gene matches. Written as DNA, the CDR3 is TGTGCCAGCAGCTCGGGTAGCGGGGGGCACCAAGAGACCCAGTACTTC. Translating gives CASSSGSGGHQETQYF.

V usage is TRBV5-1 and J usage is TRBJ2-1; D unclear. This CDR3 spans 16 amino acids. Germline CDR1 is SGHRS and CDR2 is YFSETQ. The ends were cut back, 0 bases at V and 0 bases at J, with 10 bases in the middle. The CDR3 nucleotides read TGCGCCAGCAGCTTGGAGGCAGTCGGCTCCTACAATGAGCAGTTCTTC. This sequence encodes CASSLEAVGSYNEQFF. Filled out from reference TRBV5-1 and TRBJ2-1, the complete variable domain reads KAGVTQTPRYLIKTRGQQVTLSCSPISGHRSVSWYQQTPGQGLQFLFEYFSETQRNKGNFPGRFSGRQFSNSRSEMNVSTLELGDSALYLCASSLEAVGSYNEQFFGPGTRLTVL.